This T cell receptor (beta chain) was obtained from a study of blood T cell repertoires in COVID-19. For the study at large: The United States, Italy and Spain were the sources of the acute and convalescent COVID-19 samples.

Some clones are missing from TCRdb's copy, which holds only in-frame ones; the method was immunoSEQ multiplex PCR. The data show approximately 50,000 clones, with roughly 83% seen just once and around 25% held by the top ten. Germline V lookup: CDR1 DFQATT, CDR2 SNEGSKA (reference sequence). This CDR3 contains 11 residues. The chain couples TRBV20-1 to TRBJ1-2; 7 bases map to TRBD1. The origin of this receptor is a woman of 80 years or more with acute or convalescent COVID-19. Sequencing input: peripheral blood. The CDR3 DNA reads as TGCAAAATCACAGGGGAGGATGGCTACACCTTC. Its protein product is CKITGEDGYTF.